Following are 8 T cell receptor beta chains from one sample sequenced in a study of blood T cell repertoires in COVID-19. The data were produced by immunoSEQ multiplex PCR, yet TCRdb's version contains in-frame clones alone and is incomplete. The table shows about 370,000 clones, with approximately 91% occurring only once. The sequenced sample consisted of PBMCs or T cells enriched from blood (not recorded which). The receptor set was obtained from a woman in her thirties or forties who had been exposed to COVID-19.

This clone was found once. This chain joins TRBV12-3 or TRBV12-4 and TRBJ2-5; perhaps TRBD2 as D (5 bases). The V gene lost 3 bases and the J gene lost 3 bases, with 5 bases spanning the gap. The CDR3 is 12 amino acids. As DNA, the CDR3 is TGTGCCAGCAGTTTCGGGGAAGAGACCCAGTACTTC. It yields the protein CASSFGEETQYF.

The chain carries TRBV12-3 or TRBV12-4 and TRBJ1-2, with TRBD1 identical over 7 bases. CDR3 length equals 13 residues. V was pared by 3 bases and J by 4 bases, with 2 bases of the junction left unmatched. CDR3 loop: CASSFPGGYGYTF. The CDR3 DNA reads as TGTGCCAGCAGTTTTCCAGGGGGCTATGGCTACACCTTC.

The chain carries TRBV6-2 or TRBV6-3 and TRBJ1-5; 7 nucleotides match TRBD1. The CDR3 sequence is 15 residues long. Germline-derived CDR1 and CDR2 are MNHEY and SVGEGT. The trim removed 4 bases at V and 2 bases at J, leaving 5 bases unmatched. CDR3 loop: CASSWTGQRNQPQHF. The CDR3 DNA follows: TGTGCCAGCAGTTGGACAGGTCAGCGCAATCAGCCCCAGCATTTT.

The chain uses TRBV2 and TRBJ1-5; no clear D gene. The CDR3 loop spans 13 amino acids. V was cut by 4 bases and J by 0 bases, with 4 bases left in between. The germline V gene has CDR1 SNHLY and CDR2 FYNNEI. CDR3 residues: CASSGSSNQPQHF. The CDR3 nucleotides read TGTGCCAGCAGTGGGAGTAGCAATCAGCCCCAGCATTTT.

This sequence joins TRBV10-1 and TRBJ2-4, with D possibly TRBD2 on 5 matching bases. Trimming removed 3 bases from V and 1 base from J, with 13 bases in between. The CDR3 loop spans 16 amino acids. Per germline, CDR1 WNHNN and CDR2 SYGVQD (reference sequence). CDR3 sequence (DNA): TGCGCCAGCAGTGATAGACTCCGAGGGGCCAAAAACATTCAGTACTTC. It translates to CASSDRLRGAKNIQYF.

V is TRBV20-1 and J is TRBJ1-2, with TRBD1 as a possible D gene (5 bases). The CDR3 spans 12 residues. CDR1 DFQATT and CDR2 SNEGSKA come from the germline V gene (reference sequence). Trimming left V 3 bases short and J 6 bases short, with 11 bases between. CDR3 sequence reads: CSASGQGHGYTF. The CDR3, as DNA: TGCAGTGCTAGTGGGCAGGGTCATGGCTACACCTTC.

This chain links TRBV2 with TRBJ1-1; D is unclear. V lost 3 bases to trimming and J lost 4 bases, with 15 bases between them. Germline CDR1 reads SNHLY; CDR2 reads FYNNEI. This CDR3 has 15 amino acids. CDR3 loop: CASSDPREGGTEAFF. CDR3 DNA sequence: TGTGCCAGCAGTGACCCGAGGGAAGGCGGCACTGAAGCTTTCTTT. The full variable domain, its missing parts supplied by reference TRBV2 and TRBJ1-1, is EPEVTQTPSHQVTQMGQEVILRCVPISNHLYFYWYRQILGQKVEFLVSFYNNEISEKSEIFDDQFSVERPDGSNFTLKIRSTKLEDSAMYFCASSDPREGGTEAFFGQGTRLTVV.

This sequence joins TRBV19 and TRBJ2-7, with 8 bases aligning to TRBD1. Looked up from germline, CDR1 is LNHDA and CDR2 is SQIVND (reference sequence). CDR3 length: 15 amino acids. The junction had 6 bases not matched to a gene; V was cut back by 5 bases and J by 0 bases. CDR3 in DNA: TGTGCCAGTAGTGACAGGGGTGGAAGCTCCTACGAGCAGTACTTC. Translated: CASSDRGGSSYEQYF.